A single T cell receptor beta chain is shown here with its context. Assay: immunoSEQ multiplex PCR; the TCRdb copy retains only in-frame clones and omits some. The sample holds tens of thousands of clones, around 91% seen once. The CDR3 spans 15 residues. V gave up 4 bases and J gave up 4 bases, with 16 bases separating them. CDR1 is SGDLS, CDR2 YYNGEE, per germline. This entry comes from a study of control samples from healthy donors and cancer patients. The source of this sequence is a man in his fifties or sixties in good health. The sequenced sample consisted of blood. The gene calls are TRBV9 and TRBJ2-3; D gene unclear. The CDR3 sequence is CASSRGSYDPDTQYF. The DNA of the CDR3 is TGTGCCAGCAGCCGCGGATCCTACGACCCAGATACGCAGTATTTT.